Below are 9 T cell receptor beta chains sequenced from a single sample in a study of shared T cell receptors in the human thymus. This table comes from immunoSEQ multiplex PCR, and its TCRdb copy is limited to in-frame clones, with some not included. This table holds 650,000 to 950,000 clones, 70% to 90% found once. These data were also filed under a second study, of human thymus T cells.

The specimen was thymocytes. These TCRs come from a girl less than two years old with a congenital heart defect.

V gene TRBV7-2 combines with J gene TRBJ2-5, with 12 bases matching TRBD2. V was clipped by 4 bases and J by 0 bases; unmatched bases: 9. Germline V lookup: CDR1 SGHTA, CDR2 FQGNSA. The CDR3 is made up of 18 amino acids. CDR3 in amino acids: CASSSADRLAGDQETQYF. CDR3 nucleotide sequence: TGTGCCAGCAGCTCTGCCGATAGACTAGCGGGGGACCAAGAGACCCAGTACTTC.

The chain recombines TRBV7-6 with TRBJ2-1; TRBD2 aligns across 7 bases. Germline CDR1 SGHVS, CDR2 FNYEAQ. V gave up 2 bases and J gave up 5 bases; unmatched junction bases: 12. This CDR3 has 17 residues. The CDR3 nucleotides read TGTGCCAGCAGCTTATGGGTACCGGGGGGAAACCACAATGAGCAGTTCTTC. Protein sequence: CASSLWVPGGNHNEQFF. Full variable domain (rest looked up from reference TRBV7-6 and TRBJ2-1): GAGVSQSPRYKVTKRGQDVALRCDPISGHVSLYWYRQALGQGPEFLTYFNYEAQQDKSGLPNDRFSAERPEGSISTLTIQRTEQRDSAMYRCASSLWVPGGNHNEQFFGPGTRLTVL.

This rearrangement joins TRBV15 to TRBJ1-2, with a weak D call TRBD1 (5 bases). The CDR3 is 13 residues long. CDR1 and CDR2 (germline): LNHNV, YYDKDF (reference sequence). V shed 3 bases and J shed 8 bases, with 13 bases lying between them. The CDR3 sequence is CATSSHRGDGYTF. The CDR3 region has the DNA TGTGCCACCAGCAGTCACCGGGGGGACGGCTACACCTTC.

The J gene is TRBJ2-3, the V gene TRBV5-6; 14 bases are shared with TRBD2. CDR1 SGHDT and CDR2 YYEEEE come from the germline V gene. V lost 4 bases to trimming and J lost 7 bases; unmatched junction nucleotides: 5. The CDR3 loop spans 15 amino acids. The DNA of the CDR3 is TGTGCCAGCAGCCAAGGGACTAGCGGGGGCCATACGCAGTATTTT. Translated: CASSQGTSGGHTQYF.

The gene calls are TRBV7-6 and TRBJ2-7; 7 bases line up with TRBD2. There are 16 residues in the CDR3. Germline assignment: CDR1 SGHVS and CDR2 FNYEAQ. V shed 2 bases and J 3 bases; nucleotides not matched to a gene: 10. The CDR3 coding sequence is TGTGCCAGCAGCTTAAAGCTAAGGGGAGGGCTCTACGAGCAGTACTTC. Encoded protein: CASSLKLRGGLYEQYF.

This clone has just one count. The chain uses TRBV6-6 and TRBJ1-5; D unclear. CDR1 and CDR2 from the germline V gene are MNHNY and SVGAGI (reference sequence). V lost 2 bases, J lost 4 bases, and 15 bases lay in between. This CDR3 comprises 16 residues. CDR3 amino acids: CASSYLLRRVNQPQHF. The CDR3 DNA reads TGTGCCAGCAGTTACCTCTTACGACGGGTAAATCAGCCCCAGCATTTT.

The J gene is TRBJ2-1, the V gene TRBV5-4; 8 bases are a match to TRBD1. V was pared by 2 bases and J by 7 bases, with 8 bases of the junction left unmatched. Germline CDR1 and CDR2: SGHNT and YYREEE (reference sequence). The CDR3 runs to 15 residues. CDR3 sequence: CASSLTGGDRNEQFF. As DNA, the CDR3 is TGTGCCAGCAGCTTAACAGGGGGAGATAGGAATGAGCAGTTCTTC.

This chain uses TRBV6-1 with TRBJ1-5; TRBD1 matches at 9 bases. The CDR3 extends over 16 amino acids. Germline loops: CDR1 MNHNS, CDR2 SASEGT. V gave up 5 bases and J gave up 5 bases; unmatched junction bases: 10. CDR3 sequence reads: CASSQEGTGKDQPQHF. The DNA for the CDR3 is TGTGCCAGCAGTCAAGAAGGGACAGGGAAAGATCAGCCCCAGCATTTT.

The rearrangement joins TRBV5-1 to TRBJ1-4; a weak D match, TRBD1 (5 bases). The CDR3 consists of 16 residues. Germline assignment: CDR1 SGHRS and CDR2 YFSETQ. Trimming took off 0 bases at V and 2 bases at J, with 11 bases between the two ends. The CDR3 sequence is CASSLENKGTNEKLFF. The CDR3 DNA reads as TGCGCCAGCAGCTTGGAAAATAAGGGGACTAATGAAAAACTGTTTTTT. Complete variable domain (other parts from reference TRBV5-1 and TRBJ1-4): KAGVTQTPRYLIKTRGQQVTLSCSPISGHRSVSWYQQTPGQGLQFLFEYFSETQRNKGNFPGRFSGRQFSNSRSEMNVSTLELGDSALYLCASSLENKGTNEKLFFGSGTQLSVL.